The 18 T cell receptor beta chains listed next were all sequenced from one sample in a study of a mutant IDH1 vaccine in newly diagnosed glioma. TCRdb keeps only in-frame clones here, not all; method: immunoSEQ multiplex PCR. The data show about 40,000 clones, approximately 91% seen once. Which antigens these TCRs recognize remains unknown. Time point specified: week 5, during vaccination. Topical imiquimod accompanied each vaccine dose, which consisted of 300 ug of mutant IDH1 20-mer peptide. The material was PBMCs, obtained from a glioma patient whose treatment included an IDH1 peptide vaccine. These receptors were taken from a man aged 50 to 60 with glioma.

The V gene is TRBV7-2, the J gene TRBJ1-2; TRBD1 is a possible D gene (6 bases). V lost 4 bases and J 7 bases, leaving 13 bases between the germline ends. This CDR3 is 13 amino acids long. CDR1 and CDR2 (germline): SGHTA, FQGNSA. The CDR3: CASSSAGGTGYTF. In nucleotides, the CDR3 is TGTGCCAGCAGCTCGGCGGGGGGCACTGGCTACACCTTC.

This sequence joins TRBV6-1 and TRBJ1-5; 7 bases are a match to TRBD1. The CDR3 spans 13 residues. Germline V gene sequence: CDR1 MNHNS, CDR2 SASEGT. The V segment lost 9 bases and the J segment 8 bases; nucleotides outside the gene matches: 10. CDR3 nucleotides: TGTGCCAGTTACCGGGGCCAGGGGGAGCCCCAGCATTTT. Residues: CASYRGQGEPQHF.

This chain joins TRBV7-9 and TRBJ2-7; 7 nucleotides line up with TRBD2. Germline-derived CDR1 and CDR2 are SEHNR and FQNEAQ (reference sequence). The V and J ends lost 4 bases and 5 bases, in that order; junction bases with no gene match: 14. The CDR3 covers 16 residues. CDR3 sequence reads: CASSSRPGTGGDEQYF. CDR3 sequence (DNA): TGTGCCAGCAGCTCTCGACCCGGGACGGGAGGTGACGAGCAGTACTTC.

The chain links TRBV6-5 to TRBJ2-7; unclear D gene. The CDR3 consists of 13 residues. The ends were cut back, 5 bases at V and 3 bases at J, with 11 bases in the middle. In germline, CDR1 is MNHEY, CDR2 SVGAGI. The DNA of the CDR3 is TGTGCCAGCAGTCCCCGGGCCCACTACGAGCAGTACTTC. It yields the protein CASSPRAHYEQYF.

The gene calls are TRBV7-9 and TRBJ2-1, with no clear D. CDR3 length: 13 residues. In germline, CDR1 is SEHNR, CDR2 FQNEAQ (reference sequence). Trimming shortened V by 1 base and J by 7 bases, and 8 bases separated the two germline ends. Here the CDR3 DNA reads TGTGCCAGCAGCTTAGGTTTGGGGAATGAGCAGTTCTTC. Encoded protein: CASSLGLGNEQFF.

The J gene is TRBJ2-3, the V gene TRBV7-8, with TRBD2 identical over 7 bases. The CDR3 covers 14 residues. Germline assignment: CDR1 SGHVS and CDR2 FQNEAQ. V shed 5 bases, J shed 3 bases, and the junction held 5 bases outside the gene matches. The CDR3 DNA reads TGTGCCAGCAGCGTACGCGGGAGTACAGATACGCAGTATTTT. Amino acid sequence: CASSVRGSTDTQYF.

V gene TRBV9 combines with J gene TRBJ2-3; 9 positions match TRBD1. The germline gives CDR1 SGDLS, CDR2 YYNGEE. V lost 2 bases to trimming and J lost 4 bases; unmatched junction nucleotides: 11. The CDR3 sequence is 17 residues long. Here the CDR3 DNA reads TGTGCCAGCAGCGTCCGAGCGGGACAGGGTTTAGCAGATACGCAGTATTTT. This sequence encodes CASSVRAGQGLADTQYF.

This sequence joins TRBV27 and TRBJ2-2, with D unresolved. The V gene's germline CDR1 is MNHEY and CDR2 SMNVEV (reference sequence). The CDR3 extends over 16 amino acids. Trimming pared 2 bases from V and 7 bases from J, leaving 17 bases between. The CDR3 spells CASSLDGGNLGGELFF. Written as DNA, the CDR3 is TGTGCCAGCAGTTTAGATGGTGGGAATCTGGGCGGGGAGCTGTTTTTT.

V is TRBV19 and J is TRBJ1-5, with 7 bases lining up with TRBD1. The germline V gene encodes CDR1 LNHDA and CDR2 SQIVND (reference sequence). The CDR3 contains 14 residues. The V and J ends lost 4 bases and 4 bases, in that order; junction bases with no gene match: 4. As DNA, the CDR3 is TGTGCCAGTAGTACTTCAGGGGGAAATCAGCCCCAGCATTTT. This encodes CASSTSGGNQPQHF.

Here the CDR3 reads CSVLDGEGGYTF. Written as DNA, the CDR3 is TGCAGCGTCCTAGACGGGGAGGGCGGCTACACCTTC. The chain joins TRBV29-1 to TRBJ1-2; D call uncertain. V was shortened by 6 bases and J by 8 bases, with 16 bases between the two germline ends. The germline CDR1 and CDR2 sequences are SQVTM and ANQGSEA. The CDR3 consists of 12 residues.

The chain employs TRBV9 and TRBJ1-1; TRBD1 matches at 8 bases. From germline, CDR1 is SGDLS and CDR2 YYNGEE. The CDR3 totals 15 residues. With 4 bases clipped from V and 5 bases from J, the junction kept 10 bases outside the gene matches. CDR3 in DNA: TGTGCCAGCAGCCTCTCAGGGGGCATTGGGACTGAAGCTTTCTTT. Translated, it gives CASSLSGGIGTEAFF.

V usage is TRBV27 and J usage is TRBJ1-1; weak D call: TRBD1 (6 bases). With 6 bases removed from V and 10 bases from J, the gap between germline ends came to 15 bases. CDR3 length equals 12 residues. The germline gives CDR1 MNHEY, CDR2 SMNVEV (reference sequence). CDR3 amino acids: CASRGGGRGAFF. In DNA, the CDR3 is TGTGCCAGCAGAGGGGGGGGGAGAGGAGCTTTCTTT.

This rearrangement joins TRBV30 to TRBJ1-5; D call uncertain. Germline assignment: CDR1 GTSNPN and CDR2 SVGIG (reference sequence). V lost 0 bases to trimming and J lost 1 base, with 10 bases between them. This CDR3 has 15 residues. The CDR3 region has the DNA TGTGCCTGGAGTGTACCGGTAAGAAGCAATCAGCCCCAGCATTTT. Protein sequence: CAWSVPVRSNQPQHF.

The V call is TRBV6-1, the J call TRBJ2-1, with D unclear. V lost 4 bases to trimming and J lost 2 bases, with 9 bases between them. The CDR3 is made up of 14 amino acids. Germline CDR1 is MNHNS and CDR2 is SASEGT. CDR3 loop: CASSVRQTYNEQFF. The CDR3 DNA reads TGTGCCAGCAGTGTAAGACAAACCTACAATGAGCAGTTCTTC.

The genes are TRBV7-6 and TRBJ2-7; 13 bases align to TRBD2. After removal of 5 bases from V and 5 bases from J, the junction contained 6 bases not matched to a gene. This CDR3 comprises 15 residues. The V gene's germline CDR1 is SGHVS and CDR2 FNYEAQ. In DNA form, the CDR3 reads TGTGCCAGCAGCCCGAGACTAGCGGGAGGCGACGAGCAGTACTTC. Translated, it gives CASSPRLAGGDEQYF.

This rearrangement joins TRBV6-5 to TRBJ2-5; 10 bases align to TRBD1. V trimming: 4 bases; J trimming: 2 bases; junction bases outside the gene matches: 7. The V gene's germline CDR1 is MNHEY and CDR2 SVGAGI. This CDR3 contains 16 residues. The CDR3 DNA follows: TGTGCCAGCAGTTCGAGACCGGGACAGGGGCAAGAGACCCAGTACTTC. It yields the protein CASSSRPGQGQETQYF.

This chain connects TRBV6-6 to TRBJ1-3; a weak D match, TRBD1 (5 bases). V dropped 8 bases and J dropped 1 base, with 12 bases sitting between them. The CDR3 contains 14 residues. Germline V CDR1 and CDR2: MNHNY, SVGAGI (reference sequence). The CDR3 here is CASGAYLSGNTIYF. DNA of the CDR3: TGTGCCAGCGGGGCCTACTTATCTGGAAACACCATATATTTT.

This chain connects TRBV6-6 to TRBJ2-1, with D perhaps TRBD2 (6 bases). The length of the CDR3 is 14 residues. V lost 10 bases and J 5 bases, leaving 18 bases between the germline ends. Germline V lookup: CDR1 MNHNY, CDR2 SVGAGI (reference sequence). Here the CDR3 reads CATHDPGDHNEQFF. For the CDR3, the DNA is TGTGCCACCCATGACCCGGGAGACCACAATGAGCAGTTCTTC.